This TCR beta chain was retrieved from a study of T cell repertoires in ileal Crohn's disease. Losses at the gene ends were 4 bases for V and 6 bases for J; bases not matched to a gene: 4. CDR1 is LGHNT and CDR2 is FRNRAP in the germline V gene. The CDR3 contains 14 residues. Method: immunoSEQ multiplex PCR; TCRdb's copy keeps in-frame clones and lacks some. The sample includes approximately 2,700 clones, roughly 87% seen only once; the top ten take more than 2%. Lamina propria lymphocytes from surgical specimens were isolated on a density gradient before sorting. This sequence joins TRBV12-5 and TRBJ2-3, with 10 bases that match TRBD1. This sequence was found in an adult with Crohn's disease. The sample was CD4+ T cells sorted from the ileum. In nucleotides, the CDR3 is TGTGCTAGTGGTTCGACAGGGGGCGGGGATACGCAGTATTTT. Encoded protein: CASGSTGGGDTQYF.